The 10 T cell receptor beta chains below all came from one sample that was sequenced in a study of cytomegalovirus exposure and HLA in healthy donors. The PCR contained 60 Vbeta and 13 Jbeta primers. Repertoires were generated with immunoSEQ multiplex PCR, while TCRdb's copy carries only in-frame clones and drops some. This table holds about 83,000 clones, about four fifths found once. The sample was PBMCs. These receptor sequences come from a woman aged 25 to 45 in good health and CMV-seronegative.

The chain couples TRBV27 to TRBJ2-6, with 14 bases fitting TRBD2. Germline V lookup: CDR1 MNHEY, CDR2 SMNVEV (reference sequence). Unmatched junction bases numbered 5, after V lost 5 bases and J lost 2 bases. The CDR3 spans 18 residues. The CDR3 spells CASSLTSGRATGANVLTF. The CDR3 DNA follows: TGTGCCAGCAGTCTGACTAGCGGGAGGGCCACTGGGGCCAACGTCCTGACTTTC.

The rearrangement links TRBV20-1 to TRBJ1-2; unclear D gene. Looked up from germline, CDR1 is DFQATT and CDR2 is SNEGSKA (reference sequence). This CDR3 has 10 amino acids. V was pared by 3 bases and J by 14 bases, with 13 bases between. This CDR3 reads CSASSTVLTF. CDR3 bases: TGCAGTGCTAGTTCCACAGTGCTGACCTTC.

The chain carries TRBV28 and TRBJ2-7; D unclear. Looked up from germline, CDR1 is MDHEN and CDR2 is SYDVKM. Trimming removed 5 bases at V and 0 bases at J, with 5 bases between. The length of the CDR3 is 12 residues. The CDR3 loop reads CASSLNSYEQYF. The CDR3 DNA is TGTGCCAGCAGTCTAAACTCCTACGAGCAGTACTTC.

The DNA of the CDR3 is TGTGCCAGCTCACTATATAGCAATCAGCCCCAGCATTTT. Translating it yields CASSLYSNQPQHF. The chain couples TRBV18 to TRBJ1-5; D gene uncertain. V lost 4 bases to trimming and J lost 0 bases, with 4 bases between them. CDR1 and CDR2 from the germline V gene are KGHSH and LQKENI. This CDR3 region has 13 residues.

V and J are TRBV7-9 and TRBJ2-3; 7 positions match TRBD1. This CDR3 region has 13 residues. Trimming at V came to 1 base and at J to 5 bases, leaving 0 bases not matched to a gene. Germline loops: CDR1 SEHNR, CDR2 FQNEAQ (reference sequence). CDR3 in DNA: TGTGCCAGCAGCTTAGGGACAGGAGATACGCAGTATTTT. Protein: CASSLGTGDTQYF.

The chain employs TRBV5-6 and TRBJ2-7; 13 bases fit TRBD2. Germline CDR1 and CDR2: SGHDT and YYEEEE. The length of the CDR3 is 14 residues. Trimming at V came to 2 bases and at J to 7 bases, leaving 3 bases not matched to a gene. The CDR3 region has the DNA TGTGCCAGCAGCTTACTAGCGGGAGGGCGTGAGCAGTACTTC. Amino acids: CASSLLAGGREQYF.

The chain recombines TRBV11-3 with TRBJ2-1, with D possibly TRBD2 on 6 matching bases. This CDR3 is 13 amino acids long. CDR1 is SGHNT and CDR2 is YENEEA in the germline V gene. The V and J ends lost 5 bases and 6 bases respectively, with 11 bases between them. The chain's CDR3 is CASSPGLTNEQFF. The CDR3 nucleotides read TGTGCCAGCAGCCCGGGACTGACCAATGAGCAGTTCTTC.

The chain links TRBV5-1 to TRBJ2-7; the match to TRBD2 covers 9 bases. There are 18 residues in the CDR3. Germline-derived CDR1 and CDR2 are SGHRS and YFSETQ. J was trimmed by 1 base and V by 4 bases; bases with no gene match: 15. CDR3 protein: CASSTGLAPHSSSYEQYF. For the CDR3, the DNA is TGCGCCAGCAGCACAGGACTAGCGCCGCACTCCTCTTCCTACGAGCAGTACTTC.

The chain couples TRBV28 to TRBJ2-2, with TRBD2 matching 13 bases. Germline V gene sequence: CDR1 MDHEN, CDR2 SYDVKM. CDR3 length: 17 amino acids. Unmatched junction bases numbered 12, after V lost 6 bases and J lost 8 bases. CDR3 sequence (DNA): TGTGCCAGCAGACCAATTGGACTAGCGGGAGAGTCGGGGGAGCTGTTTTTT. Protein sequence: CASRPIGLAGESGELFF.

The chain uses TRBV28 and TRBJ1-1, with 8 nucleotides matching TRBD1. Trimming took 6 bases from V and 4 from J; bases not matched to a gene: 10. Germline-derived CDR1 and CDR2 are MDHEN and SYDVKM. This CDR3 comprises 15 residues. The CDR3 DNA is TGTGCCAGCAGCCCCCACCGAACAGGGGGCACTGAAGCTTTCTTT. Protein product: CASSPHRTGGTEAFF. Using reference TRBV28 and TRBJ1-1 for the parts outside the CDR3, the full variable domain is DVKVTQSSRYLVKRTGEKVFLECVQDMDHENMFWYRQDPGLGLRLIYFSYDVKMKEKGDIPEGYSVSREKKERFSLILESASTNQTSMYLCASSPHRTGGTEAFFGQGTRLTVV.